Following are 4 T cell receptor beta chains from one sample sequenced in a study of breast tumors, draining lymph nodes, adjacent tissues. Each CDR3 protein is one row after TCRdb ran MiXCR on the multiplex PCR reads. The sample records roughly 16,000 distinct CDR3 sequences, 55% to 75% being singletons. The sample comprised tumor-adjacent breast tissue. These receptors were obtained from a female donor with breast cancer. Some clones in this sample may be carry-over from other donors' samples.

In its sample, this clonotype was seen many times. The CDR3, as DNA: TGTGCCACCAGCAGACCCGCCCCCGGGACAGTCGAAGCTTTCTTT. Its translation is CATSRPAPGTVEAFF. The rearrangement joins TRBV15 to TRBJ1-1; 7 positions match TRBD1. This CDR3 has 15 amino acids. Germline V gene lookup returns CDR1 LNHNV and CDR2 YYDKDF (reference sequence). The V segment lost 2 bases and the J segment 8 bases; nucleotides outside the gene matches: 11.

Concerning this clonotype: This may come from a read error, since a much larger clone is one base off. This CDR3 fails to terminate in the conserved phenylalanine or tryptophan, so it likely reflects a read error. This chain uses TRBV5-6 with TRBJ1-1; TRBD1 aligns across 8 bases. Germline trimming cut 0 bases from V and 4 bases from J; bases unmatched to any gene: 8. The CDR3 is made up of 16 amino acids. Germline V gives CDR1 SGHDT, CDR2 YYEEEE. DNA of the CDR3: TGTGCCAGCAGCTTGGGGCCCAGGGGGCCCGGCACTGAAGCTTTCTGT. The encoded protein is CASSLGPRGPGTEAFC.

By frequency in the sample, this clonotype is medium-sized. This chain connects TRBV7-9 to TRBJ2-7; D is undetermined. This CDR3 has 10 amino acids. Germline V lookup: CDR1 SEHNR, CDR2 FQNEAQ (reference sequence). The V and J ends lost 5 bases and 5 bases respectively, with 4 bases between them. CDR3 loop: CASSRDEQYF. In DNA, the CDR3 is TGTGCCAGCAGCCGCGACGAGCAGTACTTC. The full variable domain, in which reference TRBV7-9 and TRBJ2-7 provide the parts outside the CDR3, is DTGVSQNPRHKITKRGQNVTFRCDPISEHNRLYWYRQTLGQGPEFLTYFQNEAQLEKSRLLSDRFSAERPKGSFSTLEIQRTEQGDSAMYLCASSRDEQYFGPGTRLTVT.

Many counts were recorded for this clonotype. This sequence joins TRBV5-6 and TRBJ1-2; D is unresolved. V was pared by 4 bases and J by 5 bases, with 21 bases between. In germline, CDR1 is SGHDT, CDR2 YYEEEE. The CDR3 spans 16 residues. CDR3 residues: CASSPMSALLYYGYTF. The CDR3 nucleotides read TGTGCCAGCAGCCCAATGTCAGCACTCCTCTATTATGGCTACACCTTC.